Here is one TCR beta chain with its context. These data are taken from a study of blood T cell repertoires in COVID-19. CDR3 length: 17 residues. Germline V gene data show CDR1 as SNHLY and CDR2 as FYNNEI. The J segment lost 7 bases and the V segment lost 8 bases, leaving 18 bases of the junction unmatched. Clones were read by immunoSEQ multiplex PCR, and TCRdb kept only the in-frame ones, dropping some. The profile shows under 200,000 clones, 65% to 80% of them singletons. Sequenced input: peripheral blood. This chain uses TRBV2 with TRBJ2-1; 9 bases are a match to TRBD1. This sequence was found in a man aged 55 to 69 with acute or convalescent COVID-19. DNA of the CDR3: TGTGCCAGCGGAAAGACCCGGGACAGGGATTTTAGTAATGAGCAGTTCTTC. This translates into CASGKTRDRDFSNEQFF.